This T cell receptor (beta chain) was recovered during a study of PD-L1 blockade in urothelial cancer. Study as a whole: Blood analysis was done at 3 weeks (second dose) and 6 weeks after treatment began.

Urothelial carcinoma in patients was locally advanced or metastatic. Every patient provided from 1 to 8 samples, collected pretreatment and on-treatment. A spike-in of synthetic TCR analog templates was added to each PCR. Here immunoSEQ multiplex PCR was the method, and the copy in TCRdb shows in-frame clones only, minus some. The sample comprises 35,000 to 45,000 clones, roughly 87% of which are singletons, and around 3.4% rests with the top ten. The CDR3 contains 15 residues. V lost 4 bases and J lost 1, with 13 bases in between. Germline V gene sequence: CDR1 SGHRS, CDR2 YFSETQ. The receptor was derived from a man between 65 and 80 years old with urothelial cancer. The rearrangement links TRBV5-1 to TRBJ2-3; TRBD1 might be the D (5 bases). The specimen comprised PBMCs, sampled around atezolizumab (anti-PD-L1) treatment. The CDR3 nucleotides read TGCGCCAGCAGCCGACAGCCCTCGGGCACAGATACGCAGTATTTT. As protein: CASSRQPSGTDTQYF. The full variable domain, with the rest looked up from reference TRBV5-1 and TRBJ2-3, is KAGVTQTPRYLIKTRGQQVTLSCSPISGHRSVSWYQQTPGQGLQFLFEYFSETQRNKGNFPGRFSGRQFSNSRSEMNVSTLELGDSALYLCASSRQPSGTDTQYFGPGTRLTVL.